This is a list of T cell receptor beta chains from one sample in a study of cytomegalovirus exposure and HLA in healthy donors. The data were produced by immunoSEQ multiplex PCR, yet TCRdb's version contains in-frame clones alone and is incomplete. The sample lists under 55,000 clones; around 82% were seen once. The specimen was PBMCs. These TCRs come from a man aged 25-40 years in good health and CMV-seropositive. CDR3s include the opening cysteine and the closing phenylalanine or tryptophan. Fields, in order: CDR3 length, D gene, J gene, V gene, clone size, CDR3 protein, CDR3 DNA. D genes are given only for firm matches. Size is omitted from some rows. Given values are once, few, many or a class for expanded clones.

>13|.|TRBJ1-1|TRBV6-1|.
CASSGGRNTEAFF
TGTGCCAGCAGTGGGGGCCGAAACACTGAAGCTTTCTTT
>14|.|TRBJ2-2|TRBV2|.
CASSEQGLAGGLFF
TGTGCCAGCAGTGAACAGGGATTGGCCGGGGGGCTGTTTTTT
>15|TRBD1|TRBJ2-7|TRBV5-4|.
CASSFGQGLIYEQYF
TGTGCCAGCAGCTTCGGACAGGGGCTCATCTACGAGCAGTACTTC
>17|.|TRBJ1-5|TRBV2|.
CASSEVGGGSLYQPQHF
TGTGCCAGCAGTGAAGTGGGGGGAGGCAGCCTTTATCAGCCCCAGCATTTT
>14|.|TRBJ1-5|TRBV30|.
CAWSGAVSNQPQHF
TGTGCCTGGAGTGGGGCAGTTAGCAATCAGCCCCAGCATTTT
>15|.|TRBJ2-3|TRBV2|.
CASKLRGGRIDTQYF
TGTGCCAGCAAACTAAGGGGGGGGCGTATAGATACGCAGTATTTT
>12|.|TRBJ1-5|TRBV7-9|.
CASSWGDQPQHF
TGTGCCAGCAGCTGGGGAGATCAGCCCCAGCATTTT
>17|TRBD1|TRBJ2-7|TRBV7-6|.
CASSVRKRGQGTYEQYF
TGTGCCAGCAGCGTGCGGAAGAGGGGACAGGGGACCTACGAGCAGTACTTC
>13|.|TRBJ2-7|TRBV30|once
CAWSRRSSYEQYF
TGTGCCTGGAGCCGGAGAAGCTCCTACGAGCAGTACTTC
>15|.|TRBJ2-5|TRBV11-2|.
CASSLAPGYQETQYF
TGTGCCAGCAGCTTAGCTCCGGGGTACCAAGAGACCCAGTACTTC